This is a list of T cell receptor beta chains from one sample in a study of blood T cell repertoires in COVID-19. The data were produced by immunoSEQ multiplex PCR, yet TCRdb's version contains in-frame clones alone and is incomplete. This sample has about 45,000 clones, with 83% found just once. Sequenced: peripheral blood. Receptor source: a man older than 75 in a cohort sampled during active COVID-19. CDR3s include the opening cysteine and the closing phenylalanine or tryptophan. The D gene is left open where the match is weak.

cdr3_length: 12
v_call: TRBV7-8
d_call: NA
j_call: TRBJ2-5
cdr3_aa: CASSLETRAQYF

cdr3_length: 15
v_call: TRBV5-1
d_call: NA
j_call: TRBJ2-2
cdr3_aa: CASSLEWGRTGELFF

cdr3_length: 16
v_call: TRBV11-3
d_call: TRBD2
j_call: TRBJ2-2
cdr3_aa: CASSGTSGRSTGELFF

cdr3_length: 16
v_call: TRBV7-9
d_call: TRBD1
j_call: TRBJ1-1
cdr3_aa: CASSLRGQGPNTEAFF

cdr3_length: 15
v_call: TRBV9
d_call: TRBD2
j_call: TRBJ2-2
cdr3_aa: CASSVVGGDTGELFF

cdr3_length: 12
v_call: TRBV19
d_call: NA
j_call: TRBJ1-1
cdr3_aa: CASSIHGTEAFF

cdr3_length: 15
v_call: TRBV28
d_call: NA
j_call: TRBJ1-1
cdr3_aa: CASSSRRLGNTEAFF

cdr3_length: 14
v_call: TRBV29-1
d_call: NA
j_call: TRBJ2-1
cdr3_aa: CSVDKGTSYNEQFF

cdr3_length: 14
v_call: TRBV19
d_call: NA
j_call: TRBJ2-2
cdr3_aa: CASRQWYATGELFF

cdr3_length: 15
v_call: TRBV28
d_call: TRBD1
j_call: TRBJ1-4
cdr3_aa: CASSSQDRGGEKLFF

cdr3_length: 15
v_call: TRBV19
d_call: TRBD1
j_call: TRBJ1-4
cdr3_aa: CASSIPGDRNEKLFF

cdr3_length: 16
v_call: TRBV15
d_call: NA
j_call: TRBJ1-6
cdr3_aa: CATSRDPPRGNSPLHF

cdr3_length: 14
v_call: TRBV18
d_call: NA
j_call: TRBJ1-2
cdr3_aa: CASSPDTGKNGYTF

cdr3_length: 15
v_call: TRBV11-3
d_call: TRBD2
j_call: TRBJ2-1
cdr3_aa: CASSLSGVSYNEQFF

cdr3_length: 18
v_call: TRBV9
d_call: NA
j_call: TRBJ1-1
cdr3_aa: CASSENPRRPERNTEAFF

cdr3_length: 14
v_call: TRBV11-3
d_call: NA
j_call: TRBJ1-3
cdr3_aa: CASSPGGSGNTIYF

cdr3_length: 16
v_call: TRBV18
d_call: TRBD1
j_call: TRBJ2-1
cdr3_aa: CASSPQSIRTGGEQFF

cdr3_length: 15
v_call: TRBV7-8
d_call: TRBD1
j_call: TRBJ2-2
cdr3_aa: CASSRDRVGTGELFF

cdr3_length: 14
v_call: TRBV19
d_call: NA
j_call: TRBJ2-3
cdr3_aa: CASRTGLTTDTQYF

cdr3_length: 19
v_call: TRBV7-3
d_call: TRBD1
j_call: TRBJ2-1
cdr3_aa: CASSLRVLGTGAGYNEQFF

cdr3_length: 15
v_call: TRBV14
d_call: TRBD2
j_call: TRBJ2-7
cdr3_aa: CASSQVDSGNYEQYF

cdr3_length: 14
v_call: TRBV15
d_call: NA
j_call: TRBJ2-1
cdr3_aa: CATSRDPGDNEQFF

cdr3_length: 16
v_call: TRBV6-1
d_call: TRBD1
j_call: TRBJ2-5
cdr3_aa: CASSGDRGPSQETQYF

cdr3_length: 12
v_call: TRBV7-2
d_call: TRBD1
j_call: TRBJ2-3
cdr3_aa: CASSTGVYTQYF

cdr3_length: 13
v_call: TRBV28
d_call: TRBD1
j_call: TRBJ2-4
cdr3_aa: CASSSDRERSQYF

cdr3_length: 12
v_call: TRBV11-2
d_call: NA
j_call: TRBJ2-7
cdr3_aa: CASSLVSYEQYF

cdr3_length: 12
v_call: TRBV24-1
d_call: NA
j_call: TRBJ2-7
cdr3_aa: CATSAGSYEQYF

cdr3_length: 12
v_call: TRBV5-1
d_call: TRBD1
j_call: TRBJ1-2
cdr3_aa: CASNRQGEGYTF

cdr3_length: 15
v_call: TRBV6-2/TRBV6-3
d_call: NA
j_call: TRBJ2-1
cdr3_aa: CASSYDGSSYNEQFF

cdr3_length: 13
v_call: TRBV6-5
d_call: TRBD1
j_call: TRBJ1-1
cdr3_aa: CASTQGQGAEAFF

cdr3_length: 14
v_call: TRBV13
d_call: NA
j_call: TRBJ2-5
cdr3_aa: CASSQQGFGETQYF

cdr3_length: 14
v_call: TRBV6-5
d_call: TRBD1
j_call: TRBJ2-7
cdr3_aa: CASRWGQGSSEQYF

cdr3_length: 15
v_call: TRBV5-1
d_call: TRBD2
j_call: TRBJ2-5
cdr3_aa: CASSVRLAGMETQYF

cdr3_length: 14
v_call: TRBV11-2
d_call: TRBD1
j_call: TRBJ1-1
cdr3_aa: CASSSGTENTEAFF

cdr3_length: 12
v_call: TRBV28
d_call: TRBD1
j_call: TRBJ1-5
cdr3_aa: CASSRQGQPQHF

cdr3_length: 15
v_call: TRBV7-7
d_call: TRBD1
j_call: TRBJ2-5
cdr3_aa: CASSPSAGGRETQYF

cdr3_length: 14
v_call: TRBV5-1
d_call: NA
j_call: TRBJ2-3
cdr3_aa: CASSLNSATDTQYF

cdr3_length: 15
v_call: TRBV7-2
d_call: TRBD2
j_call: TRBJ2-3
cdr3_aa: CASSLVSGGTDTQYF

cdr3_length: 16
v_call: TRBV5-1
d_call: TRBD2
j_call: TRBJ2-5
cdr3_aa: CASSFNPAGGEETQYF

cdr3_length: 14
v_call: TRBV5-1
d_call: NA
j_call: TRBJ1-4
cdr3_aa: CASSPYGTNEKLFF

cdr3_length: 16
v_call: TRBV28
d_call: NA
j_call: TRBJ2-6
cdr3_aa: CASSPPVYSGANVLTF

cdr3_length: 11
v_call: TRBV7-9
d_call: TRBD2
j_call: TRBJ2-2
cdr3_aa: CGTKGTGELFF

cdr3_length: 14
v_call: TRBV19
d_call: TRBD1
j_call: TRBJ2-1
cdr3_aa: CASTRQGSNNEQFF

cdr3_length: 15
v_call: TRBV28
d_call: NA
j_call: TRBJ1-6
cdr3_aa: CASTSSGDNSSPLHF

cdr3_length: 14
v_call: TRBV5-1
d_call: NA
j_call: TRBJ2-4
cdr3_aa: CASSLEAAKNIQYF

cdr3_length: 15
v_call: TRBV5-4
d_call: TRBD2
j_call: TRBJ2-1
cdr3_aa: CASSLNSGTYNEQFF

cdr3_length: 16
v_call: TRBV6-2/TRBV6-3
d_call: TRBD1
j_call: TRBJ2-6
cdr3_aa: CASSSIQGTGANVLTF